Listed here are 31 T cell receptor beta chains from one sample, sequenced in a study of blood T cell repertoires in COVID-19. Only in-frame clones appear in the TCRdb table, and some are missing; sequencing was by immunoSEQ multiplex PCR. The sample consists of 40,000 to 60,000 clones, under 70% of them appearing once. The sequenced sample consisted of peripheral blood. All receptors come from a woman aged 70-85 years with acute or convalescent COVID-19.

The chain couples TRBV19 to TRBJ2-6; D call uncertain. Germline values: CDR1 LNHDA, CDR2 SQIVND (reference sequence). This CDR3 is 14 amino acids long. The V end lost 6 bases, the J end lost 1 base, and 7 bases lay between the germline ends. The CDR3 DNA is TGTGCCAGTAGCCCCCTATCTGGGGCCAACGTCCTGACTTTC. Its translation: CASSPLSGANVLTF.

This chain joins TRBV5-6 and TRBJ1-2, with 10 bases identical to TRBD1. Germline-derived CDR1 and CDR2 are SGHDT and YYEEEE. The V and J ends lost 3 bases and 9 bases, in that order; junction bases with no gene match: 2. The CDR3 extends over 12 amino acids. DNA for the CDR3: TGTGCCAGCAGCTGGACAGGGGGTAGCTACACCTTC. This translates into CASSWTGGSYTF.

The chain employs TRBV29-1 and TRBJ2-7; TRBD1 might be the D (6 bases). Trimming pared 7 bases from V and 2 bases from J, leaving 15 bases between. This CDR3 has 13 amino acids. Looked up from germline, CDR1 is SQVTM and CDR2 is ANQGSEA. CDR3 region: CSAARDTTYEQYF. The CDR3 nucleotides read TGCAGCGCTGCCCGGGACACCACCTACGAGCAGTACTTC.

The J gene is TRBJ2-5, the V gene TRBV5-5; 8 bases match TRBD1. V lost 6 bases and J lost 3; bases outside the gene matches: 13. The CDR3 contains 16 residues. Per germline, CDR1 SGHKS and CDR2 YYEKEE (reference sequence). CDR3 coding DNA: TGTGCCAGCAATATCAGGGGGCGCGGGAAAGAAGAGACCCAGTACTTC. Encoded protein: CASNIRGRGKEETQYF.

This clone was seen only a few times. The chain has TRBV27 and TRBJ2-7; D might be TRBD1 (6 bases). CDR1 is MNHEY, CDR2 SMNVEV, per germline (reference sequence). Trimming took off 4 bases at V and 6 bases at J, with 13 bases between the two ends. The length of the CDR3 is 13 residues. The CDR3: CASSSQGMGEQYF. For the CDR3, the DNA is TGTGCCAGCAGTTCTCAGGGGATGGGCGAGCAGTACTTC.

CDR3 bases: TGTGCCAGCAGTTACTCGGGCGACAGGATGAATGAGCAGTTCTTC. Translation: CASSYSGDRMNEQFF. The V gene is TRBV6-5, the J gene TRBJ2-1, with D possibly being TRBD1 (6 bases). V was pared by 0 bases and J by 7 bases, with 13 bases between. This CDR3 is 15 amino acids long. The germline CDR1 and CDR2 sequences are MNHEY and SVGAGI.

The chain couples TRBV19 to TRBJ2-2; D is uncertain. Trimming stripped 7 bases from V and 3 bases from J, with 9 bases between. CDR1 is LNHDA, CDR2 SQIVND, per germline (reference sequence). The CDR3 length is 13 residues. CDR3 residues: CASMRPYTGELFF. As DNA, the CDR3 is TGTGCCAGTATGAGGCCTTACACCGGGGAGCTGTTTTTT.

This clone turned up a few times. This CDR3 reads CASSYQPRNEQFF. The CDR3 coding sequence is TGTGCCAGCAGTTACCAACCGCGCAATGAGCAGTTCTTC. This chain uses TRBV6-2 or TRBV6-3 with TRBJ2-1; D ambiguous. The CDR3 is made up of 13 amino acids. CDR1 and CDR2 (germline): MNHEY, SVGEGT. V gave up 2 bases and J gave up 6 bases, with 8 bases separating them.

The rearrangement links TRBV24-1 to TRBJ1-5; 7 nucleotides agree with TRBD1. This CDR3 has 15 amino acids. V lost 3 bases and J lost 5; bases outside the gene matches: 6. Germline values: CDR1 KGHDR, CDR2 SFDVKD. The CDR3 bases are TGTGCCACCAGTGATAGAACTACAGGGGATCAGCCCCAGCATTTT. Protein product: CATSDRTTGDQPQHF.

This chain links TRBV9 with TRBJ2-3; 8 nucleotides match TRBD1. V dropped 2 bases and J dropped 3; count of bases not matched to a gene: 5. From germline, CDR1 is SGDLS and CDR2 YYNGEE. The CDR3 consists of 15 residues. The CDR3 coding sequence is TGTGCCAGCAGCGTTTGGGACAGGATGACAGATACGCAGTATTTT. As protein: CASSVWDRMTDTQYF.

The chain carries TRBV5-1 and TRBJ2-7, with a possible D match to TRBD2 (5 bases). V lost 5 bases and J 1 base, leaving 16 bases between the germline ends. This CDR3 is 15 amino acids long. The germline CDR1 and CDR2 sequences are SGHRS and YFSETQ. The CDR3 DNA is TGCGCCAGCAGGCAACCGGGAAAGGAGTCCTACGAGCAGTACTTC. This codes for CASRQPGKESYEQYF.

The chain has TRBV4-2 and TRBJ2-2; 10 nucleotides line up with TRBD2. Germline V gene sequence: CDR1 LGHNA, CDR2 YNFKEQ. Trimming cost V 0 bases and J 7 bases; bases outside gene matches: 5. The CDR3 loop spans 16 amino acids. CDR3 sequence (DNA): TGTGCCAGCAGCCAAGATCTAGCGGGAGAAAACGGGGAGCTGTTTTTT. Protein product: CASSQDLAGENGELFF.

The V and J genes are TRBV7-6 and TRBJ2-6; possible D gene TRBD1, 5 bases. V was pared by 3 bases and J by 1 base, with 13 bases between. The V gene's germline CDR1 is SGHVS and CDR2 FNYEAQ. The CDR3 has 17 residues. CDR3 amino acids: CASSLIRDNSGANVLTF. The CDR3 DNA reads as TGTGCCAGCAGCTTGATCAGGGATAATTCTGGGGCCAACGTCCTGACTTTC.

The J gene is TRBJ2-1, the V gene TRBV11-2; no firm D call. This CDR3 is built from 13 residues. With 5 bases removed from V and 8 bases from J, the gap between germline ends came to 13 bases. Germline values: CDR1 SGHAT, CDR2 FQNNGV. CDR3 in DNA: TGTGCCAGCAGCCCGGAGACGGGTGATGAGCAGTTCTTC. This sequence encodes CASSPETGDEQFF.

Judged by abundance, this clone is medium-sized. The chain couples TRBV9 to TRBJ1-1; tentative D call: TRBD1 (5 bases). V shed 0 bases and J shed 1 base, with 7 bases lying between them. The germline CDR1 and CDR2 sequences are SGDLS and YYNGEE. The CDR3 totals 14 residues. The CDR3 spells CASSVDQGNTEAFF. The CDR3 DNA reads as TGTGCCAGCAGCGTAGATCAGGGGAACACTGAAGCTTTCTTT.

The rearrangement uses TRBV24-1 and TRBJ2-1, with D perhaps TRBD2 (5 bases). The germline V and J ends were trimmed by 8 bases and 0 bases, with 10 bases remaining between them. This CDR3 contains 14 residues. Germline V gene sequence: CDR1 KGHDR, CDR2 SFDVKD. CDR3: CATIRESSYNEQFF. The CDR3 DNA follows: TGTGCCACCATAAGGGAGAGCTCCTACAATGAGCAGTTCTTC.

By share of the sample, this clone is medium-sized. This chain connects TRBV6-2 or TRBV6-3 to TRBJ2-7; a possible D gene is TRBD1 (5 bases). Trimming removed 2 bases from V and 5 bases from J, with 13 bases in between. This CDR3 has 14 amino acids. The germline V gene has CDR1 MNHEY and CDR2 SVGEGT. The CDR3 DNA reads as TGTGCCAGCAGTTACCAGGGTTTAGGTGACGAGCAGTACTTC. This encodes CASSYQGLGDEQYF.

This chain connects TRBV6-5 to TRBJ2-7, with 10 bases fitting TRBD2. Per the germline V gene, CDR1 is MNHEY and CDR2 is SVGAGI. V shed 4 bases, J shed 7 bases, and the junction held 10 bases outside the gene matches. The CDR3 totals 15 residues. CDR3 nucleotide sequence: TGTGCCAGCAGTTTTCGGGGTAGCGGGGGGTCAGAGCAGTACTTC. Translating it yields CASSFRGSGGSEQYF.

The rearrangement uses TRBV6-5 and TRBJ2-7, with TRBD1 matching 8 bases. Germline lookup yields CDR1 MNHEY and CDR2 SVGAGI. Trimming at V came to 7 bases and at J to 3 bases, leaving 8 bases not matched to a gene. CDR3 length: 14 amino acids. CDR3 protein: CASTLDRAYYEQYF. CDR3 nucleotide sequence: TGTGCCAGCACCCTGGACAGGGCCTACTACGAGCAGTACTTC.

J is TRBJ1-6 and V is TRBV11-2, with 8 bases identical to TRBD1. After removal of 2 bases from V and 8 bases from J, the junction contained 5 bases not matched to a gene. Per the germline V gene, CDR1 is SGHAT and CDR2 is FQNNGV. This CDR3 is 15 amino acids long. CDR3 loop: CASSLTDRGHSPLHF. CDR3 sequence (DNA): TGTGCCAGCAGCTTAACCGACAGGGGCCATTCACCCCTCCACTTT. The complete variable domain, with remaining parts taken from reference TRBV11-2 and TRBJ1-6, reads EAGVAQSPRYKIIEKRQSVAFWCNPISGHATLYWYQQILGQGPKLLIQFQNNGVVDDSQLPKDRFSAERLKGVDSTLKIQPAKLEDSAVYLCASSLTDRGHSPLHFGNGTRLTVT.

The rearrangement links TRBV27 to TRBJ2-2, with D uncertain. Deletions cut 7 bases from V and 3 bases from J, with 12 bases between. This CDR3 is built from 14 residues. CDR1 and CDR2 from the germline V gene are MNHEY and SMNVEV (reference sequence). In DNA, the CDR3 is TGTGCCAGCAATCCGGGTCGGGACACCGGGGAGCTGTTTTTT. Its protein is CASNPGRDTGELFF.

The chain recombines TRBV29-1 with TRBJ2-3, with a possible D match to TRBD2 (6 bases). V was cut by 6 bases and J by 2 bases, with 15 bases left in between. CDR3 length: 14 amino acids. Germline V lookup: CDR1 SQVTM, CDR2 ANQGSEA. CDR3 loop: CSVRDGAFTDTQYF. CDR3 DNA: TGCAGCGTGCGGGACGGCGCGTTCACAGATACGCAGTATTTT.

In this sample, this clone turned up once. This chain joins TRBV7-8 and TRBJ1-5, with 8 bases lining up with TRBD1. The CDR3 extends over 15 amino acids. With 5 bases clipped from V and 3 bases from J, the junction kept 6 bases outside the gene matches. Per germline, CDR1 SGHVS and CDR2 FQNEAQ. The CDR3 nucleotides are TGTGCCAGCAGCCTCGGACAGGGCCCCAATCAGCCCCAGCATTTT. Its protein is CASSLGQGPNQPQHF.

This clone has a handful of counts. The chain has TRBV9 and TRBJ1-4; no definite D call. Trimming shortened V by 2 bases and J by 12 bases, and 14 bases separated the two germline ends. The CDR3 has 13 amino acids. The germline V gene has CDR1 SGDLS and CDR2 YYNGEE. The CDR3 protein is CASSVATSTQLFF. The CDR3 bases are TGTGCCAGCAGCGTTGCGACAAGTACCCAACTGTTTTTT.

CDR3 in amino acids: CATSDRLAGSYNEQFF. The CDR3 DNA reads as TGTGCCACCAGTGATCGGCTAGCGGGCTCCTACAATGAGCAGTTCTTC. The chain employs TRBV24-1 and TRBJ2-1; 8 positions agree with TRBD2. The CDR3 is 16 residues long. Trimming cost V 3 bases and J 0 bases; bases outside gene matches: 3. Germline V gene data show CDR1 as KGHDR and CDR2 as SFDVKD.

The chain uses TRBV6-5 and TRBJ1-2; possibly TRBD1 for D (5 bases). The V end lost 4 bases, the J end lost 2 bases, and 8 bases lay between the germline ends. The length of the CDR3 is 13 residues. The V gene's germline CDR1 is MNHEY and CDR2 SVGAGI. The CDR3 DNA follows: TGTGCCAGCAGTTTACAGGCCAACTATGGCTACACCTTC. It specifies CASSLQANYGYTF.

The chain joins TRBV30 to TRBJ2-1, with 7 positions matching TRBD1. The CDR3 covers 13 residues. The junction had 7 bases not matched to a gene; V was cut back by 2 bases and J by 9 bases. Germline lookup yields CDR1 GTSNPN and CDR2 SVGIG (reference sequence). The CDR3 sequence: CAWSPDRVGEQFF. The CDR3 DNA reads TGTGCCTGGAGTCCTGACAGGGTCGGTGAGCAGTTCTTC.

As concerns this clone: The sample contains more than one DNA sequence encoding this CDR3. This chain connects TRBV5-1 to TRBJ2-5; TRBD2 might be the D (6 bases). Germline V gene sequence: CDR1 SGHRS, CDR2 YFSETQ. This CDR3 has 15 amino acids. V dropped 4 bases and J dropped 2 bases, with 15 bases sitting between them. The CDR3 nucleotides are TGCGCCAGCAGCCCCCAGGTGGCGGGACAAGAGACCCAGTACTTC. Translating gives CASSPQVAGQETQYF.

The CDR3 sequence is CAPWGLPAYEQYF. In DNA form, the CDR3 reads TGTGCCCCCTGGGGGCTCCCAGCCTACGAGCAGTACTTC. The chain uses TRBV27 and TRBJ2-7, with TRBD1 as a possible D gene (6 bases). CDR3 size: 13 residues. Germline V gene data show CDR1 as MNHEY and CDR2 as SMNVEV (reference sequence). Trimming cost V 11 bases and J 2 bases, with 16 bases left between them.

This chain connects TRBV3-1 (or the pseudogene TRBV3-2) to TRBJ2-1; possibly TRBD2 for D (5 bases). The V gene lost 8 bases and the J gene lost 0 bases, with 11 bases spanning the gap. Germline values: CDR1 LGHDT, CDR2 YNNKEL (reference sequence). The CDR3 spans 14 residues. The CDR3 nucleotides read TGTGCCAGCCGGACGGGGAACTCCTACAATGAGCAGTTCTTC. This gives the protein CASRTGNSYNEQFF.

The V call is TRBV3-1 (or the pseudogene TRBV3-2), the J call TRBJ2-2; 14 bases agree with TRBD2. CDR1 and CDR2 (germline): LGHDT, YNNKEL (reference sequence). This CDR3 is 19 amino acids long. Germline trimming cut 3 bases from V and 4 bases from J; bases unmatched to any gene: 10. This chain's CDR3 is CASSHHSKGTSGSTGELFF. The CDR3 region has the DNA TGTGCCAGCAGCCACCACAGTAAAGGGACTAGCGGGAGCACCGGGGAGCTGTTTTTT.